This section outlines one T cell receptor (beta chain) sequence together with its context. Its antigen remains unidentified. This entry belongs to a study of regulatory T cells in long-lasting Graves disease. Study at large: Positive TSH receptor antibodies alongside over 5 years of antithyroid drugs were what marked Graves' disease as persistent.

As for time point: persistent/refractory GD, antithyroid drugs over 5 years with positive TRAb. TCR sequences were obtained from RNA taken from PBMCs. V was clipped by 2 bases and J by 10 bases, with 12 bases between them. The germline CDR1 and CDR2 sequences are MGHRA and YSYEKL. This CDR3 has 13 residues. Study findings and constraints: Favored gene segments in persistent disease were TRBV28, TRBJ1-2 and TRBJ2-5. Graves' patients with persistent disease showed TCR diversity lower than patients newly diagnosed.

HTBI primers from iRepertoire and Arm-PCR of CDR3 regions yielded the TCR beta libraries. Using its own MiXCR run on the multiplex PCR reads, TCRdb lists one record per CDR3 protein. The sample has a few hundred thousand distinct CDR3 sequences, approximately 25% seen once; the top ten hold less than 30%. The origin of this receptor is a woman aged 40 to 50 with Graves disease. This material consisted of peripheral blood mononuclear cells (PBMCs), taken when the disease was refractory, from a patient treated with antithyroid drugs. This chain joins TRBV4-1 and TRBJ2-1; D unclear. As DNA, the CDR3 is TGCGCCAGCAGCCAACCCTGGTTGCACGAGCAGTTCTTC. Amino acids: CASSQPWLHEQFF.